The rows below give T cell receptor beta chains drawn from one sample of a study of control samples from healthy donors and cancer patients. Data came from immunoSEQ multiplex PCR; TCRdb stores just in-frame clones and leaves some out. Among some 120,000 clones, around 87% were seen once, and the ten largest hold 2.9%. The sequenced sample consisted of blood. These receptors all come from a man between 60 and 75 years old in good health. Both conserved end residues are part of each CDR3. The order of the fields is D gene, V gene, clone size, J gene, CDR3 DNA, CDR3 protein. The D gene is left open where the match is weak. Only some rows state a clone size, as once, few, many or a class for expanded clones.

.	TRBV5-5	.	TRBJ1-5	TGTGCCAGCAGCTTGTCTCAGCCCCAGCATTTT	CASSLSQPQHF
.	TRBV28	.	TRBJ2-2	TGTGCCAGCAGTTTGAAAGGGATGACCGGGGAGCTGTTTTTT	CASSLKGMTGELFF
TRBD2	TRBV10-1	.	TRBJ2-2	TGCGCCAGCAGCCCAATGACTAGCACGGGGGAGCTGTTTTTT	CASSPMTSTGELFF
.	TRBV27	.	TRBJ2-6	TGTGCCAGCAGTTTAGGTTTTTCTGGGGCCAACGTCCTGACTTTC	CASSLGFSGANVLTF
.	TRBV7-6	once	TRBJ1-4	TGTGCCAGCAGCTTATCTGGGCAGATTAATGAAAAACTGTTTTTT	CASSLSGQINEKLFF
.	TRBV28	.	TRBJ1-5	TGTGCCAGCAGTCAGGGAGGCAATCAGCCCCAGCATTTT	CASSQGGNQPQHF
TRBD2	TRBV7-2	.	TRBJ2-7	TGTGCCAGCAGCGCTGGGACTAGCGGGGGGGTCTCCTACGAGCAGTACTTC	CASSAGTSGGVSYEQYF
.	TRBV6-5	once	TRBJ1-6	TGTGCCAGCAGTTACGAAGGGTGGAATTCACCCCTCCACTTT	CASSYEGWNSPLHF
.	TRBV7-8	.	TRBJ1-2	TGTGCCAGCAGCTTAGGGGGGGATGGAGCCTATGGCTACACCTTC	CASSLGGDGAYGYTF
.	TRBV28	.	TRBJ1-5	TGTGCCAGCAGTATCGACAGGAATCAGCCCCAGCATTTT	CASSIDRNQPQHF
.	TRBV28	.	TRBJ1-3	TGTGCCAGTCGGGGTCCAGGGAGAAACACCATATATTTT	CASRGPGRNTIYF
.	TRBV30	.	TRBJ1-5	TGTGCCTGGAGCCCCCCTAGACACGGGAATCAGCCCCAGCATTTT	CAWSPPRHGNQPQHF
TRBD1	TRBV2	once	TRBJ1-6	TGTGCCAGCAGCGGGGACAGCCTGAATTCACCCCTCCACTTT	CASSGDSLNSPLHF
.	TRBV7-2	.	TRBJ2-7	TGTGCCAGCAGTTACAAGGCGTACGAGCAGTACTTC	CASSYKAYEQYF
TRBD2	TRBV7-9	.	TRBJ2-3	TGTGCCAGCAGCCCGACTAGCGGGGGAACAGATACGCAGTATTTT	CASSPTSGGTDTQYF
.	TRBV7-2	.	TRBJ2-1	TGTGCCAGCAGCCCACCTACGGGGCCGGGGGATGAGCAGTTCTTC	CASSPPTGPGDEQFF
.	TRBV3-1/TRBV3-2	.	TRBJ2-3	TGTGCCAGCAGCCAAGGGTCCCTCCCCACAGATACGCAGTATTTT	CASSQGSLPTDTQYF
TRBD1	TRBV5-1	.	TRBJ1-4	TGCGCCAGCAGCTGGACGGGACAGGATAATGAAAAACTGTTTTTT	CASSWTGQDNEKLFF
TRBD1	TRBV6-1	.	TRBJ1-2	TGTGCCAGCAGTGACGGGAGTTTAACAGGGGTATATGGCTACACCTTC	CASSDGSLTGVYGYTF
TRBD2	TRBV11-3	.	TRBJ2-3	TGTGCCAGCAGCTATACTAGCGGGGGCCCCAAGTATTTT	CASSYTSGGPKYF
.	TRBV6-1	once	TRBJ1-6	TGTGCCAGCAGTGAAGCGCTCCGGGGGTTGGCCTATAATTCACCCCTCCACTTT	CASSEALRGLAYNSPLHF
.	TRBV30	few	TRBJ1-4	TGTGCCTGGAGTGTATCCAGGGCGGCTAATGAAAAACTGTTTTTT	CAWSVSRAANEKLFF
.	TRBV6-6	.	TRBJ2-7	TGTGCCAGCAGTTACTCGAGTCTGGGTGGGTACGAGCAGTACTTC	CASSYSSLGGYEQYF
.	TRBV6-1	.	TRBJ2-7	TGTGCCAGCAGTGAAGAACATTCCGCAAGCTCCTACGAGCAGTACTTC	CASSEEHSASSYEQYF
.	TRBV7-9	.	TRBJ2-7	TGTGCCAGCAGCTTATCACTAGTTCCGGAGCAGTACTTC	CASSLSLVPEQYF
TRBD1	TRBV5-6	.	TRBJ2-7	TGTGCCAGCAGCCCAGGACAGGGCGGCGAGCAGTACTTC	CASSPGQGGEQYF
TRBD1	TRBV6-5	once	TRBJ2-3	TGTGCCTCACGGGTGGGGACAGGGGGCACAGATACGCAGTATTTT	CASRVGTGGTDTQYF
TRBD2	TRBV3-1/TRBV3-2	.	TRBJ2-1	TGTGCCAGCAGCCAAGTTACTAGCGGGATCAACAATGAGCAGTTCTTC	CASSQVTSGINNEQFF
.	TRBV5-1	.	TRBJ1-4	TGCGCCAGCACCGACGGACGGCTTGCAACTAATGAAAAACTGTTTTTT	CASTDGRLATNEKLFF
TRBD1	TRBV5-6	.	TRBJ2-4	TGTGCCAGCAGCTTGGGACAGGGGGCTATTTCCAAAAACATTCAGTACTTC	CASSLGQGAISKNIQYF
.	TRBV7-2	.	TRBJ2-2	TGTGCCAGCAGCTTATACGCAGGGAGAGACACCGGGGAGCTGTTTTTT	CASSLYAGRDTGELFF
TRBD1	TRBV5-6	.	TRBJ2-7	TGTGCCAGCAGCTACCGGACAGGAGTCTACGAGCAGTACTTC	CASSYRTGVYEQYF
.	TRBV7-2	.	TRBJ2-7	TGTGCCAGCAGCTTAGGGACACCCTACGAGCAGTACTTC	CASSLGTPYEQYF
.	TRBV5-1	.	TRBJ2-3	TGCGCCAGCAGCTTACTAGCCGATACGCAGTATTTT	CASSLLADTQYF
.	TRBV27	.	TRBJ1-6	TGTGCCAGCAGCCGGGGTACAACCTATAATTCACCCCTCCACTTT	CASSRGTTYNSPLHF
TRBD1	TRBV6-1	.	TRBJ2-2	TGTGCCAGCAGTGAACAGGGGGTACACAACACCGGGGAGCTGTTTTTT	CASSEQGVHNTGELFF
TRBD1	TRBV18	.	TRBJ2-1	TGTGCCAGCGCAAGACAGGCGGGACAGGGGACGATTTACAATGAGCAGTTCTTC	CASARQAGQGTIYNEQFF
TRBD2	TRBV7-3	.	TRBJ2-5	TGTGCCAGCAGCCTAACAGCGGGGGGCCAAGAGACCCAGTACTTC	CASSLTAGGQETQYF
.	TRBV19	few	TRBJ1-6	TGTGCCAGTAGTACCTTTCAGGGTGGGGGGAATTCACCCCTCCACTTT	CASSTFQGGGNSPLHF